The next 14 T cell receptor beta chains were all read from a single sample in a study of T cell responses to AZD1222 COVID-19 vaccine. Method: immunoSEQ multiplex PCR; TCRdb's copy keeps in-frame clones and lacks some. The data contain roughly 110,000 clones, around nine tenths of them seen just once; the ten biggest clones take up 4.8%. The input for sequencing was peripheral blood, taken 28 days after the second AZD1222 dose. These receptors all come from an adult who received the AZD1222 COVID-19 vaccine.

The chain employs TRBV4-2 and TRBJ2-7; 8 bases are shared with TRBD1. With 0 bases clipped from V and 2 bases from J, the junction kept 12 bases outside the gene matches. Looked up from germline, CDR1 is LGHNA and CDR2 is YNFKEQ. This CDR3 comprises 18 residues. In DNA form, the CDR3 reads TGTGCCAGCAGCCAAGAATCTCTAATCGGGACAGGCGCCTACGAGCAGTACTTC. As protein: CASSQESLIGTGAYEQYF.

The chain recombines TRBV9 with TRBJ1-1, with D uncertain. This CDR3 is 15 amino acids long. The V gene lost 2 bases and the J gene lost 4 bases, with 15 bases spanning the gap. From germline, CDR1 is SGDLS and CDR2 YYNGEE. The DNA for the CDR3 is TGTGCCAGCAGCGTCGACCGGACGCACAGCACTGAAGCTTTCTTT. Translating gives CASSVDRTHSTEAFF.

V usage is TRBV11-2 and J usage is TRBJ1-2; the match to TRBD1 covers 8 bases. This CDR3 is 13 amino acids long. With V trimmed by 3 bases and J by 8 bases, 5 bases remained unmatched. Per germline, CDR1 SGHAT and CDR2 FQNNGV. The CDR3 here is CASSFQGADGYTF. The CDR3 DNA sequence: TGTGCCAGCAGCTTCCAGGGGGCTGACGGCTACACCTTC.

V usage is TRBV3-1 (or the pseudogene TRBV3-2) and J usage is TRBJ2-6; D perhaps matches TRBD1 (6 bases). V lost 0 bases to trimming and J lost 3 bases, with 9 bases between them. Germline-derived CDR1 and CDR2 are LGHDT and YNNKEL (reference sequence). The CDR3 has 16 amino acids. CDR3 DNA sequence: TGTGCCAGCAGCCAAGACAGGGGACGTGGGGCCAACGTCCTGACTTTC. As protein: CASSQDRGRGANVLTF.

The CDR3 DNA is TGTGCCAGCAGTGCCACAGGGGGCGCGGACACCGGGGAGCTGTTTTTT. It codes for CASSATGGADTGELFF. This sequence joins TRBV28 and TRBJ2-2, with TRBD1 matching 9 bases. J was trimmed by 3 bases and V by 5 bases; bases with no gene match: 7. CDR3 length equals 16 residues. Germline values: CDR1 MDHEN, CDR2 SYDVKM.

The J gene is TRBJ1-4, the V gene TRBV19; 7 bases are shared with TRBD1. J lost 3 bases, V lost 9 bases, and 4 bases had no gene match. Germline assignment: CDR1 LNHDA and CDR2 SQIVND (reference sequence). The CDR3 extends over 13 amino acids. CDR3 region: CASTGDPNEKLFF. The CDR3 nucleotides read TGTGCCAGCACAGGGGATCCTAATGAAAAACTGTTTTTT.

The genes are TRBV19 and TRBJ1-2, with D possibly TRBD1 on 6 matching bases. V was cut by 8 bases and J by 4 bases, with 14 bases left in between. The germline gives CDR1 LNHDA, CDR2 SQIVND (reference sequence). This CDR3 is built from 13 residues. CDR3 loop: CASLDRGFYGYTF. CDR3 sequence (DNA): TGTGCCAGTCTGGACAGAGGATTCTATGGCTACACCTTC.

The sample holds one count of this clone. The chain links TRBV29-1 to TRBJ2-2; D gene ambiguous. This CDR3 has 14 residues. Trimming cost V 5 bases and J 2 bases, with 12 bases left between them. Germline CDR1 and CDR2: SQVTM and ANQGSEA. CDR3 in amino acids: CSVQAGANTGELFF. DNA of the CDR3: TGCAGCGTTCAGGCAGGAGCCAACACCGGGGAGCTGTTTTTT.

The chain couples TRBV6-5 to TRBJ1-1; 7 nucleotides agree with TRBD1. The CDR3 contains 11 residues. Germline CDR1 reads MNHEY; CDR2 reads SVGAGI. With 7 bases clipped from V and 8 bases from J, the junction kept 4 bases outside the gene matches. The DNA of the CDR3 is TGTGCCAGCACCTCACAGGGGGAAGCTTTCTTT. Its protein is CASTSQGEAFF.

This clone has just one count. The chain uses TRBV21-1 and TRBJ2-1; the D call in the table, TRBD1, was not verified against the DNA. TRBV21-1 counts as a pseudogene. The length of the CDR3 is 15 residues. This CDR3 reads CASSKRGGKDGEQFF. The CDR3 DNA reads as TGTGCCAGCAGCAAAAGAGGGGGCAAGGATGGTGAGCAGTTCTTC.

CDR3 amino acids: CASSIGDRVGGYTF. As DNA, the CDR3 is TGTGCCAGTAGTATAGGGGACAGGGTAGGAGGCTACACCTTC. The J gene is TRBJ1-2, the V gene TRBV19; 9 nucleotides agree with TRBD1. V was clipped by 1 base and J by 8 bases; unmatched bases: 5. CDR3 length equals 14 residues. Germline V gene sequence: CDR1 LNHDA, CDR2 SQIVND (reference sequence).

The rearrangement uses TRBV5-6 and TRBJ2-6, with D unresolved. Trimming cost V 0 bases and J 1 base, with 5 bases left between them. The CDR3 spans 15 residues. CDR1 and CDR2 (germline): SGHDT, YYEEEE. Written as DNA, the CDR3 is TGTGCCAGCAGCTTGGTAGGGTCTGGGGCCAACGTCCTGACTTTC. Translation: CASSLVGSGANVLTF.

A single count supports this clone. The chain has TRBV28 and TRBJ1-2, with D perhaps matching TRBD1 (6 bases). The CDR3 has 14 residues. Germline V lookup: CDR1 MDHEN, CDR2 SYDVKM. The V end was cut by 6 bases, the J end by 3 bases, with 14 bases between. Here the CDR3 reads CASSPGTSYYGYTF. In DNA form, the CDR3 reads TGTGCCAGCAGCCCCGGGACATCGTACTATGGCTACACCTTC.

V gene TRBV7-9 combines with J gene TRBJ1-4; 9 bases agree with TRBD1. Looked up from germline, CDR1 is SEHNR and CDR2 is FQNEAQ (reference sequence). The CDR3 runs to 18 residues. V shed 5 bases and J 5 bases; nucleotides not matched to a gene: 15. The DNA for the CDR3 is TGTGCCAGCAGCGCGAGATTGGACAGGGGCGGAGTGAATGAAAAACTGTTTTTT. This encodes CASSARLDRGGVNEKLFF.